This entry lists 26 T cell receptor beta chains sequenced from one sample in a study of blood T cell repertoires in COVID-19. Assay: immunoSEQ multiplex PCR; the TCRdb copy retains only in-frame clones and omits some. The sample yields approximately 94,000 clones, about nine tenths seen once. Sequenced sample: peripheral blood. The receptors derive from a man aged 45-60 years with active COVID-19.

A single count supports this clone. The J gene is TRBJ2-1, the V gene TRBV11-3, with 8 bases aligning to TRBD2. Germline V gene sequence: CDR1 SGHNT, CDR2 YENEEA. This CDR3 is built from 17 residues. J was trimmed by 5 bases and V by 1 base; bases with no gene match: 10. CDR3 nucleotide sequence: TGTGCCAGCAGCTTAGGCGGAGGAGTAGCGGGGAACAATGAGCAGTTCTTC. It codes for CASSLGGGVAGNNEQFF.

The CDR3 DNA is TGTGCCAGCAGTTACTCACTACTGGATTGTCGGGGAAAAGAGACCCAGTACTTC. Translated: CASSYSLLDCRGKETQYF. The chain is built from TRBV6-7 and TRBJ2-5, with D perhaps TRBD2 (5 bases). TRBV6-7 is designated an ORF whose function remains uncertain. The CDR3 is 18 residues long. The V end lost 0 bases, the J end lost 3 bases, and 20 bases lay between the germline ends.

On this clone: Other DNA sequences from this sample encode an identical CDR3 as well. The CDR3 DNA follows: TGCGCCAGCAGCTTTTTAGCGGGGAGCTCCTACAATGAGCAGTTCTTC. It is translated as CASSFLAGSSYNEQFF. V usage is TRBV5-1 and J usage is TRBJ2-1; 8 bases are shared with TRBD2. J lost 0 bases, V lost 2 bases, and 4 bases had no gene match. The CDR3 length is 16 residues. Germline V gives CDR1 SGHRS, CDR2 YFSETQ.

J is TRBJ1-1 and V is TRBV4-1, with no clear D. The germline CDR1 and CDR2 sequences are MGHRA and YSYEKL. The ends were cut back, 4 bases at V and 3 bases at J, with 15 bases in the middle. The CDR3 consists of 15 residues. DNA of the CDR3: TGCGCCAGCAGCCTAGAACCCCGCACTTACACTGAAGCTTTCTTT. Translated, it gives CASSLEPRTYTEAFF.

The chain is built from TRBV6-5 and TRBJ1-5; D not certain. Trimming pared 7 bases from V and 7 bases from J, leaving 20 bases between. This CDR3 is built from 15 residues. CDR1 is MNHEY and CDR2 is SVGAGI in the germline V gene. This CDR3 is CASKLWQVLWQPQHF. CDR3 DNA sequence: TGTGCCAGCAAACTCTGGCAGGTCCTATGGCAGCCCCAGCATTTT.

The chain employs TRBV18 and TRBJ1-4, with D tentatively TRBD1 (5 bases). Trimming took off 5 bases at V and 3 bases at J, with 13 bases between the two ends. Germline CDR1 KGHSH, CDR2 LQKENI. This CDR3 spans 15 amino acids. CDR3 region: CASSTRQRSNEKLFF. In DNA, the CDR3 is TGTGCCAGCTCAACCCGACAGCGATCTAATGAAAAACTGTTTTTT.

The chain joins TRBV11-2 to TRBJ2-3; 7 bases map to TRBD1. The CDR3 extends over 14 amino acids. Germline V gives CDR1 SGHAT, CDR2 FQNNGV. The V and J ends lost 5 bases and 5 bases, in that order; junction bases with no gene match: 7. CDR3 loop: CASSIGTVGDTQYF. The CDR3 DNA reads TGTGCCAGCAGCATCGGGACAGTCGGAGATACGCAGTATTTT. Full variable domain (outside the CDR3, taken from reference TRBV11-2 and TRBJ2-3): EAGVAQSPRYKIIEKRQSVAFWCNPISGHATLYWYQQILGQGPKLLIQFQNNGVVDDSQLPKDRFSAERLKGVDSTLKIQPAKLEDSAVYLCASSIGTVGDTQYFGPGTRLTVL.

The V gene is TRBV18, the J gene TRBJ1-4; a weak D match, TRBD1 (6 bases). Germline CDR1 KGHSH, CDR2 LQKENI. Trimming stripped 1 base from V and 8 bases from J, with 11 bases between. The CDR3 runs to 14 residues. CDR3 bases: TGTGCCAGCTCACCACGGGGGCCGAAGGAAAAACTGTTTTTT. This codes for CASSPRGPKEKLFF.

A few counts support this clone. The chain links TRBV30 to TRBJ1-5; tentatively, D is TRBD1 (6 bases). CDR1 and CDR2 (germline): GTSNPN, SVGIG (reference sequence). Trimming shortened V by 0 bases and J by 0 bases, and 9 bases separated the two germline ends. This CDR3 has 15 amino acids. In DNA, the CDR3 is TGTGCCTGGAGTGTTGGACAGACTAGCAATCAGCCCCAGCATTTT. This encodes CAWSVGQTSNQPQHF.

This rearrangement joins TRBV2 to TRBJ1-2, with D hard to call. Germline CDR1 SNHLY, CDR2 FYNNEI. The CDR3 has 11 amino acids. V was clipped by 7 bases and J by 8 bases, with 11 bases between them. The CDR3 reads CASIREDGYTF. Written as DNA, the CDR3 is TGTGCCAGCATCCGGGAGGACGGCTACACCTTC.

The count of this clone is one. The J gene is TRBJ1-6, the V gene TRBV30; 8 nucleotides line up with TRBD1. Unmatched junction bases numbered 4, after V lost 3 bases and J lost 9 bases. CDR3 length equals 13 residues. The germline V gene encodes CDR1 GTSNPN and CDR2 SVGIG (reference sequence). CDR3 DNA sequence: TGTGCCTGGAGGGACAGGGCGAGTTCACCCCTCCACTTT. This sequence encodes CAWRDRASSPLHF.

The V and J genes are TRBV5-6 and TRBJ2-1; 8 bases map to TRBD1. Germline CDR1 reads SGHDT; CDR2 reads YYEEEE. The V and J ends lost 5 bases and 3 bases, in that order; junction bases with no gene match: 7. There are 15 residues in the CDR3. CDR3 bases: TGTGCCAGCAGAAAAGGACAGGGTATCTACAATGAGCAGTTCTTC. It specifies CASRKGQGIYNEQFF.

This clone was seen a handful of times. V gene TRBV28 combines with J gene TRBJ1-5; no definite D call. Germline CDR1 is MDHEN and CDR2 is SYDVKM. V was trimmed by 3 bases and J by 0 bases, leaving 6 bases between them. The CDR3 runs 14 residues. This CDR3 reads CASSFQNSNQPQHF. The DNA for the CDR3 is TGTGCCAGCAGTTTCCAGAATAGCAATCAGCCCCAGCATTTT.

The CDR3 region is CASSFGRESLNEQFF. The CDR3, as DNA: TGTGCCAGCAGCTTCGGGCGGGAGTCTCTTAATGAGCAGTTCTTC. The chain links TRBV5-4 to TRBJ2-1; TRBD2 matches 7 bases. Germline V gene data show CDR1 as SGHNT and CDR2 as YYREEE (reference sequence). The CDR3 extends over 15 amino acids. Germline trimming cut 2 bases from V and 7 bases from J; bases unmatched to any gene: 9.

The chain recombines TRBV24-1 with TRBJ2-1; 9 bases line up with TRBD2. The CDR3 spans 14 residues. Per the germline V gene, CDR1 is KGHDR and CDR2 is SFDVKD. Unmatched junction bases numbered 7, after V lost 6 bases and J lost 8 bases. This chain's CDR3 is CATSTAGGTHEQFF. The CDR3 coding sequence is TGTGCCACCAGTACGGCGGGAGGGACTCATGAGCAGTTCTTC.

This chain uses TRBV19 with TRBJ1-5; tentatively, D is TRBD1 (6 bases). This CDR3 region has 15 residues. Germline V gene sequence: CDR1 LNHDA, CDR2 SQIVND (reference sequence). Trimming shortened V by 10 bases and J by 2 bases, and 18 bases separated the two germline ends. The CDR3 DNA reads TGTGCCACCAGGACAGAAAGAGGTGGCAATCAGCCCCAGCATTTT. This gives the protein CATRTERGGNQPQHF.

The V gene is TRBV6-1, the J gene TRBJ2-7; D is ambiguous. CDR1 and CDR2 (germline): MNHNS, SASEGT. The CDR3 extends over 14 amino acids. Trimming took off 0 bases at V and 0 bases at J, with 6 bases between the two ends. The CDR3 spells CASSEAYTSYEQYF. CDR3 DNA sequence: TGTGCCAGCAGTGAAGCGTACACCTCCTACGAGCAGTACTTC.

CDR3 amino acids: CASSQDGPALGYGYTF. In DNA, the CDR3 is TGTGCCAGCAGCCAAGATGGGCCCGCCCTGGGCTATGGCTACACCTTC. This chain uses TRBV14 with TRBJ1-2; no firm D call. This CDR3 region has 16 residues. Trimming left V 0 bases short and J 4 bases short, with 15 bases between. Germline CDR1 SGHDN, CDR2 FVKESK.

The CDR3 DNA sequence: TGTGCCAGCAGCCCGTGGGGTAGCGGGAGGGCCCAGGGCGGGGAGCTGTTTTTT. Translated: CASSPWGSGRAQGGELFF. The chain uses TRBV7-2 and TRBJ2-2; 11 bases map to TRBD2. With V trimmed by 5 bases and J by 7 bases, 15 bases remained unmatched. Germline CDR1 reads SGHTA; CDR2 reads FQGNSA. There are 18 residues in the CDR3.

This chain links TRBV7-6 with TRBJ2-7, with 10 bases lining up with TRBD2. J was trimmed by 7 bases and V by 3 bases; bases with no gene match: 12. The CDR3 is 16 residues long. Germline values: CDR1 SGHVS, CDR2 FNYEAQ. The CDR3 sequence is CASSLSSGGPPREQYF. DNA of the CDR3: TGTGCCAGCAGCTTGTCTAGCGGGGGCCCCCCTAGGGAGCAGTACTTC.

This chain uses TRBV9 with TRBJ2-3; 8 positions match TRBD1. The ends lost 2 bases at V and 2 bases at J; junction bases unmatched: 7. CDR3 length equals 16 residues. Germline V gene lookup returns CDR1 SGDLS and CDR2 YYNGEE. CDR3 nucleotides: TGTGCCAGCAGCGTGCAGGGGGCGGGTGTCACAGATACGCAGTATTTT. It specifies CASSVQGAGVTDTQYF.

The gene calls are TRBV14 and TRBJ2-7, with TRBD1 identical over 10 bases. CDR3 size: 18 residues. With V trimmed by 1 base and J by 3 bases, 12 bases remained unmatched. CDR1 and CDR2 from the germline V gene are SGHDN and FVKESK. In nucleotides, the CDR3 is TGTGCCAGCAGCCAAGTAAGTAACGGACAGGGGGTGTGCTACGAGCAGTACGTC. Encoded protein: CASSQVSNGQGVCYEQYV.

The gene calls are TRBV6-1 and TRBJ1-3; D gene ambiguous. Trimming stripped 0 bases from V and 0 bases from J, with 9 bases between. In germline, CDR1 is MNHNS, CDR2 SASEGT. CDR3 size: 16 residues. The CDR3: CASSEAIHPSGNTIYF. The CDR3 region has the DNA TGTGCCAGCAGTGAAGCGATACATCCCTCTGGAAACACCATATATTTT.

The chain uses TRBV2 and TRBJ2-5; 7 nucleotides align to TRBD2. The CDR3 loop spans 15 amino acids. The junction had 13 bases not matched to a gene; V was cut back by 8 bases and J by 4 bases. The germline V gene has CDR1 SNHLY and CDR2 FYNNEI. The CDR3 DNA reads as TGTGCCAGCGGCCGGGGGAGCGGGAATGGAGAGACCCAGTACTTC. This codes for CASGRGSGNGETQYF.

J is TRBJ2-3 and V is TRBV15; D may be TRBD1 (6 bases). V shed 6 bases and J shed 5 bases, with 18 bases lying between them. Germline values: CDR1 LNHNV, CDR2 YYDKDF (reference sequence). The CDR3 spans 15 residues. The CDR3 nucleotides read TGTGCCACCAGGAGGGGGATAACCTCGGGAGATACGCAGTATTTT. Translated: CATRRGITSGDTQYF.

The chain joins TRBV7-8 to TRBJ2-7, with 7 bases aligning to TRBD1. Germline V gene sequence: CDR1 SGHVS, CDR2 FQNEAQ. V trimming: 5 bases; J trimming: 10 bases; junction bases outside the gene matches: 8. This CDR3 has 12 amino acids. CDR3: CASSPRQGVQYV. CDR3 bases: TGTGCCAGCAGCCCGCGACAGGGCGTACAGTACGTC.